The 2 T cell receptor beta chains below were found in one sample sequenced in a study of T-cell reconstitution after alpha-beta-depleted transplantation in children. During its preparation, the TCRbeta library received unique molecular identifiers. Using its own MiXCR run on the PCR reads, TCRdb lists one record per CDR3 protein. The sample has about 110,000 distinct CDR3 sequences; around 6.4% are singletons. Sequences were derived from PBMCs, mostly from graft donor cells, sampled 360 days after TCRalphabeta/CD19-depleted stem cell transplant. All receptors come from a male patient between 2 and 10 years old who had a stem cell transplant for acute lymphoblastic leukemia, so the T cells may come from the graft donor.

The chain carries TRBV10-3 and TRBJ2-3, with a tentative D call TRBD2 (6 bases). Germline CDR1 ENHRY, CDR2 SYGVKD. The CDR3 contains 15 residues. V was shortened by 3 bases and J by 3 bases, with 13 bases between the two germline ends. The CDR3: CAISDSGRKTDTQYF. DNA for the CDR3: TGTGCCATCAGTGATTCAGGGAGGAAGACAGATACGCAGTATTTT.

Many counts were recorded for this clonotype. The rearrangement joins TRBV7-3 to TRBJ2-7; D not resolved. With 1 base removed from V and 6 bases from J, the gap between germline ends came to 13 bases. Germline lookup yields CDR1 SGHTA and CDR2 FQGTGA. This CDR3 contains 14 residues. CDR3 in DNA: TGTGCCAGCAGCTTAATGGGCCCTTCTATCGAGCAGTACTTC. Translated, it gives CASSLMGPSIEQYF.